What follows are 16 T cell receptor beta chains derived from one specimen sequenced in a study of OX40 agonist ivuxolimab in advanced cancers. Assay used: immunoSEQ multiplex PCR; TCRdb lists only in-frame clones, some missing. The sample lists 68,000 or so clones, about 82% occurring once. The sequenced sample was CD4+ or CD8+ T cells sorted from blood, obtained in a trial of the OX40 agonist ivuxolimab. The receptors originated from an adult with an advanced solid tumor such as melanoma, head and neck, liver or kidney cancer.

CDR3: CASSLGLAGVYNEQFF. As DNA, the CDR3 is TGTGCCAGCAGCTTAGGGCTAGCGGGGGTTTACAATGAGCAGTTCTTC. The chain joins TRBV11-2 to TRBJ2-1; TRBD2 agrees at 10 bases. After removal of 1 base from V and 4 bases from J, the junction contained 4 bases not matched to a gene. This CDR3 has 16 amino acids. Germline assignment: CDR1 SGHAT and CDR2 FQNNGV.

The chain employs TRBV4-2 and TRBJ2-1, with 13 bases fitting TRBD2. Germline V lookup: CDR1 LGHNA, CDR2 YNFKEQ. The CDR3 is 18 amino acids. Losses at the gene ends were 6 bases for V and 0 bases for J; bases not matched to a gene: 8. The chain's CDR3 is CASSRLAGGSSSYNEQFF. CDR3 DNA sequence: TGTGCCAGCAGTCGACTAGCGGGAGGTTCTAGCTCCTACAATGAGCAGTTCTTC.

This clone has only one observation. V is TRBV7-2 and J is TRBJ2-5, with D possibly being TRBD2 (6 bases). The CDR3 runs 14 residues. Germline CDR1 and CDR2: SGHTA and FQGNSA. V lost 5 bases and J lost 1, with 11 bases in between. CDR3 loop: CASSGGGLQETQYF. CDR3 sequence (DNA): TGTGCCAGCAGCGGTGGAGGGCTCCAAGAGACCCAGTACTTC.

V usage is TRBV11-2 and J usage is TRBJ2-1; 7 bases fit TRBD2. CDR3 length equals 16 residues. Per germline, CDR1 SGHAT and CDR2 FQNNGV. V was pared by 7 bases and J by 7 bases, with 16 bases of the junction left unmatched. DNA for the CDR3: TGTGCCAGCAACCGAATTGCGGGAGTTCAGGCGAATGAGCAGTTCTTC. It is translated as CASNRIAGVQANEQFF.

The chain couples TRBV30 to TRBJ1-2, with 8 bases that match TRBD1. CDR3 length: 11 amino acids. The V gene end was trimmed by 5 bases and the J gene end by 7 bases; junction bases not matched to a gene: 3. Germline V gives CDR1 GTSNPN, CDR2 SVGIG (reference sequence). CDR3: CAWQGASGYTF. CDR3 bases: TGTGCCTGGCAGGGGGCAAGTGGCTACACCTTC.

The chain employs TRBV9 and TRBJ2-5, with D possibly being TRBD1 or TRBD2 (5 bases each). The V and J ends lost 4 bases and 4 bases respectively, with 14 bases between them. The germline CDR1 and CDR2 sequences are SGDLS and YYNGEE. This CDR3 region has 14 residues. CDR3 bases: TGTGCCAGCAGCCCAAGGGGAGTGGCAGAGACCCAGTACTTC. Amino acids: CASSPRGVAETQYF.

The chain joins TRBV6-5 to TRBJ1-1; TRBD1 is a possible D gene (6 bases). V was trimmed by 6 bases and J by 1 base, leaving 9 bases between them. Germline values: CDR1 MNHEY, CDR2 SVGAGI. The CDR3 has 13 residues. The CDR3 bases are TGTGCCAGCAGCACAGGGTGGAACACTGAAGCTTTCTTT. Encoded protein: CASSTGWNTEAFF.

This sequence joins TRBV5-1 and TRBJ2-1; maybe TRBD2 (6 bases). The germline gives CDR1 SGHRS, CDR2 YFSETQ. The CDR3 is 13 residues long. V was cut by 3 bases and J by 8 bases, with 12 bases left in between. The CDR3 spells CASSWRGFHEQFF. For the CDR3, the DNA is TGCGCCAGCAGCTGGCGGGGTTTCCATGAGCAGTTCTTC. Full variable domain (remainder filled in from reference TRBV5-1 and TRBJ2-1): KAGVTQTPRYLIKTRGQQVTLSCSPISGHRSVSWYQQTPGQGLQFLFEYFSETQRNKGNFPGRFSGRQFSNSRSEMNVSTLELGDSALYLCASSWRGFHEQFFGPGTRLTVL.

V and J are TRBV7-8 and TRBJ2-1, with TRBD2 identical over 13 bases. Germline CDR1 SGHVS, CDR2 FQNEAQ. V was pared by 4 bases and J by 6 bases, with 3 bases of the junction left unmatched. This CDR3 is built from 15 residues. The CDR3 DNA is TGTGCCAGCAGCTCCGGGACTAGCGGGATCAATGAGCAGTTCTTC. Encoded protein: CASSSGTSGINEQFF.

V and J are TRBV11-3 and TRBJ1-3; 9 nucleotides match TRBD1. Germline trimming cut 5 bases from V and 8 bases from J; bases unmatched to any gene: 10. The germline V gene has CDR1 SGHNT and CDR2 YENEEA. The CDR3 totals 15 residues. The CDR3, as DNA: TGTGCCAGCAGCGAGGGGACAGGGTCCAGAGACACCATATATTTT. It is translated as CASSEGTGSRDTIYF.

J is TRBJ2-7 and V is TRBV6-1, with D perhaps matching TRBD2 (5 bases). The ends were cut back, 5 bases at V and 3 bases at J, with 11 bases in the middle. Germline V gene sequence: CDR1 MNHNS, CDR2 SASEGT. The CDR3 loop spans 13 amino acids. This chain's CDR3 is CASSYIGVYEQYF. The CDR3 DNA reads TGTGCCAGCAGTTATATCGGGGTCTACGAGCAGTACTTC.

The chain is built from TRBV5-4 and TRBJ1-1; 7 positions match TRBD1. Germline CDR1 is SGHNT and CDR2 is YYREEE (reference sequence). V dropped 0 bases and J dropped 4; count of bases not matched to a gene: 6. This CDR3 has 15 amino acids. CDR3 sequence: CASSLGGGSGTEAFF. CDR3 DNA: TGTGCCAGCAGCTTGGGAGGGGGCTCCGGCACTGAAGCTTTCTTT. Variable domain in full (rest from reference TRBV5-4 and TRBJ1-1): ETGVTQSPTHLIKTRGQQVTLRCSSQSGHNTVSWYQQALGQGPQFIFQYYREEENGRGNFPPRFSGLQFPNYSSELNVNALELDDSALYLCASSLGGGSGTEAFFGQGTRLTVV.

This clone came up a few times. This chain links TRBV14 with TRBJ2-5; maybe TRBD1 (5 bases). V gave up 1 base and J gave up 1 base, with 13 bases separating them. The CDR3 consists of 16 residues. Per the germline V gene, CDR1 is SGHDN and CDR2 is FVKESK. In DNA form, the CDR3 reads TGTGCCAGCAGCCAAGGCCTCAGGGCCTTCCAAGAGACCCAGTACTTC. It yields the protein CASSQGLRAFQETQYF.

The chain employs TRBV10-3 and TRBJ2-7, with D possibly matching TRBD2 (5 bases). This CDR3 comprises 10 residues. Trimming stripped 8 bases from V and 6 bases from J, with 8 bases between. CDR1 and CDR2 from the germline V gene are ENHRY and SYGVKD. Here the CDR3 reads CAIGGSEQYF. The CDR3 DNA reads as TGTGCCATCGGAGGCAGCGAGCAGTACTTC.

V gene TRBV7-2 combines with J gene TRBJ2-1; maybe TRBD2 (6 bases). Germline CDR1 is SGHTA and CDR2 is FQGNSA. This CDR3 contains 13 residues. V lost 1 base and J lost 8, with 9 bases in between. CDR3 in DNA: TGTGCCAGCAGCTTAGAGGCTAGCGATGAGCAGTTCTTC. Translating it yields CASSLEASDEQFF.

In nucleotides, the CDR3 is TGTGCCAGCAGCACGGGACTAGCAGATACGCAGTATTTT. Protein sequence: CASSTGLADTQYF. The J gene is TRBJ2-3, the V gene TRBV7-2; 8 bases are shared with TRBD2. The ends lost 5 bases at V and 4 bases at J; junction bases unmatched: 2. Germline values: CDR1 SGHTA, CDR2 FQGNSA. CDR3 length: 13 residues.